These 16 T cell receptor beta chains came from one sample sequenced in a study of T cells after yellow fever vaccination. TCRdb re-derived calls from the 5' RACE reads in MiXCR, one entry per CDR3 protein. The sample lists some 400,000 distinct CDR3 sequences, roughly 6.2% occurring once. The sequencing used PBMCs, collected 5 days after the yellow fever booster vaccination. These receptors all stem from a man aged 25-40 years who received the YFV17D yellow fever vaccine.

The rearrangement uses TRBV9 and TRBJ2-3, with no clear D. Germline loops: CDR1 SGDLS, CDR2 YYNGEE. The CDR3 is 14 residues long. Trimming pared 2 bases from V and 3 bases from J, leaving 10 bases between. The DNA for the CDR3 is TGTGCCAGCAGCGTTAGTGGGCAGACAGATACGCAGTATTTT. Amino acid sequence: CASSVSGQTDTQYF.

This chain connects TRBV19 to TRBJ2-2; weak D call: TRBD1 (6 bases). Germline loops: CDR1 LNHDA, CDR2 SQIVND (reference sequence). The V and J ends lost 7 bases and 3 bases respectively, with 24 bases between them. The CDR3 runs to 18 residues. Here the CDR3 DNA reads TGTGCCAGTACCCCTTGGTGGACCGGGACACCCGACACCGGGGAGCTGTTTTTT. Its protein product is CASTPWWTGTPDTGELFF.

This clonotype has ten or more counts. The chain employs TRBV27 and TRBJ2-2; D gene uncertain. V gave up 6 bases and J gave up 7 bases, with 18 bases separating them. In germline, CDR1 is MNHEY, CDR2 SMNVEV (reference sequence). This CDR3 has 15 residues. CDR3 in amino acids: CASRSYSTQIGELFF. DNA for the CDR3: TGTGCCAGCAGAAGCTATTCTACTCAGATCGGGGAGCTGTTTTTT.

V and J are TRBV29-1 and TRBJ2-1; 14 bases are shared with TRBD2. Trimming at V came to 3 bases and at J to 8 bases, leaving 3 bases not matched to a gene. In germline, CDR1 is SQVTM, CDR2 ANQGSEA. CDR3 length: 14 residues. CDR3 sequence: CSVEGTSGSDEQFF. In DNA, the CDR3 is TGCAGCGTTGAGGGGACTAGCGGGAGCGATGAGCAGTTCTTC.

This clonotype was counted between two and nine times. CDR3 in DNA: TGCGCCAGCAGCTTGGGTCTACGGGAGGGATGGAAAGAGACCCAGTACTTC. It encodes CASSLGLREGWKETQYF. The J gene is TRBJ2-5, the V gene TRBV5-1; 8 nucleotides agree with TRBD2. V trimming: 0 bases; J trimming: 3 bases; junction bases outside the gene matches: 10. Germline V gene data show CDR1 as SGHRS and CDR2 as YFSETQ. The CDR3 is made up of 17 amino acids.

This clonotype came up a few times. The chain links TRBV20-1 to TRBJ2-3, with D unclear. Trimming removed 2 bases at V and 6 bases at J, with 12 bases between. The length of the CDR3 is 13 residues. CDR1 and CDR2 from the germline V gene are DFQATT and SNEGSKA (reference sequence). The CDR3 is CSARMDVQDTQYF. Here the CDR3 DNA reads TGCAGTGCTAGAATGGATGTTCAGGATACGCAGTATTTT.

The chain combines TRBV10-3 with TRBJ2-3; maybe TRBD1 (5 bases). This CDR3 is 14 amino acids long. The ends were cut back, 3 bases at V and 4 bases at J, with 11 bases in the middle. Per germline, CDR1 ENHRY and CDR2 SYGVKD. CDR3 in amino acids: CAISESRGADTQYF. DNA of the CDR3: TGTGCCATCAGTGAATCAAGGGGCGCAGATACGCAGTATTTT.

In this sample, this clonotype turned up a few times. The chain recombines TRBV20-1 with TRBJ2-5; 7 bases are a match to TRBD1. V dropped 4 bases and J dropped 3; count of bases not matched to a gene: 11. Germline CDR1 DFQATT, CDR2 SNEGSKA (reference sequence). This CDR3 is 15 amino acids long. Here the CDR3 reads CSAKIPGQAKETQYF. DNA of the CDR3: TGCAGTGCTAAGATCCCTGGACAGGCGAAAGAGACCCAGTACTTC.

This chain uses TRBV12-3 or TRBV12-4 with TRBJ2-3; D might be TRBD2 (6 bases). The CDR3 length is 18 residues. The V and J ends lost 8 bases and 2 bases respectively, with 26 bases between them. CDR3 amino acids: CASCSEGWDSTSTDTQYF. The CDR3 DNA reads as TGTGCCAGCTGCTCCGAAGGGTGGGACTCGACTTCCACAGATACGCAGTATTTT.

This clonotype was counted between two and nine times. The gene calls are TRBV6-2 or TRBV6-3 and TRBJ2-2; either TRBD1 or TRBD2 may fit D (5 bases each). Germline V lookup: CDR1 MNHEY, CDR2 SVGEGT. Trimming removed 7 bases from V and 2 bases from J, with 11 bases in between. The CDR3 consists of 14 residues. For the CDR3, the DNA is TGTGCCAGCAACCGGGACCTTAACACCGGGGAGCTGTTTTTT. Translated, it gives CASNRDLNTGELFF.

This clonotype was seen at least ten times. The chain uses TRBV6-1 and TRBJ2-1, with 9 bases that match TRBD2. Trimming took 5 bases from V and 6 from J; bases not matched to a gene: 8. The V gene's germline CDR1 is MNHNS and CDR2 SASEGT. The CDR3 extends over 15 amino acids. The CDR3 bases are TGTGCCAGCAGTCAGACTAGCGGTTTAGGCAATGAGCAGTTCTTC. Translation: CASSQTSGLGNEQFF.

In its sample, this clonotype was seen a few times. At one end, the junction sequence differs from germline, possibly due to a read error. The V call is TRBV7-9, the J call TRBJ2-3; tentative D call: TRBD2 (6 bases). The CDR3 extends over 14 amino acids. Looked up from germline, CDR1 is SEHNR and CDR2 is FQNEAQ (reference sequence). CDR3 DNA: TGTGCCAGCAGATTAGGCGGGGATACAGATACGCAGTATTTT. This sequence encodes CASRLGGDTDTQYF.

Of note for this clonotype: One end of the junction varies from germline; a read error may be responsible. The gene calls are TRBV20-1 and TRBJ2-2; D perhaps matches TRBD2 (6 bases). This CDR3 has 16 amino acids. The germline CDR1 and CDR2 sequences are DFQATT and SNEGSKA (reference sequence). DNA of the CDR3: TGCTGTGCTAGAGCTTTGACGGGAGCGGTGATCGGGGAGCTGTTTTTT. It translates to CCARALTGAVIGELFF.

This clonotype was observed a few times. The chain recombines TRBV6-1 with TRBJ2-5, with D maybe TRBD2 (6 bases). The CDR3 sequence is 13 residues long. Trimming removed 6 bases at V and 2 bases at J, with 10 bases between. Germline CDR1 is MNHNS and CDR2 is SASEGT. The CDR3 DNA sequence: TGTGCCAGCAGACGACTAGTTCAAGAGACCCAGTACTTC. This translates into CASRRLVQETQYF.

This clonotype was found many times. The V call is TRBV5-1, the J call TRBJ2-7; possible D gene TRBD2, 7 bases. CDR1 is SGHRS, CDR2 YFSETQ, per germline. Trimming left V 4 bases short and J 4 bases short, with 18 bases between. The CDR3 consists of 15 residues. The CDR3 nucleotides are TGCGCCAGCAGCGTGGTGCGGGGGCGCTGGTACGAGCAGTACTTC. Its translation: CASSVVRGRWYEQYF.

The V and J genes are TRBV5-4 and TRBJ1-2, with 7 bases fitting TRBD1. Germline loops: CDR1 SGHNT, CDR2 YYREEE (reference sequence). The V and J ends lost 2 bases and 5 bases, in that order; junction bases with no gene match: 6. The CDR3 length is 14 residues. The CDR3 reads CASSLDREPYGYTF. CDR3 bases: TGTGCCAGCAGCTTAGACAGGGAGCCTTATGGCTACACCTTC.